This TCR beta chain was captured in a study of vaccination and CD4 T cells after COVID-19 (dated by TCRdb to the early 2020s). Regarding the research as a whole: Every convalescent patient had a positive nasal swab PCR test for SARS-CoV-2, with mild disease in eight to ten patients and severe disease in one. The convalescent cohort included six males and four females, with two Hispanic individuals, seven Caucasians, two Asians and one multiracial person. Two doses of either the Pfizer-BioNTech BNT162b2 vaccine (n=8) or the Moderna mRNA-1273 vaccine (n=2) were administered to participants. Post-COVID blood samples were collected from convalescent patients a median of around 100 days after diagnosis, with a range of about 35 to 161 days. Post-vaccine blood samples were taken a median of approximately 70 days after the second vaccine dose, with a range of 14 to 241 days. Overlapping spike peptide pools from SARS-CoV-2 and from the common cold coronaviruses HCoV-NL63, HCoV-OC43 and HCoV-229E were used as culture stimuli. In control cultures, a CEFX viral epitope pool was used as positive control, an HIV-1 Nef peptide pool was used as negative control, or no peptide was added. The spike-specific CD4+ TCR repertoire was compared before and after mRNA vaccination in fewer than eleven COVID-19 convalescent patients and several infection-naive healthy vaccine recipients.

General conclusions and limits of the study: Only a relatively small number of convalescent patients were included in the study, and early timepoints following natural infection were not analyzed. Nearly all vaccine-specific clones in convalescent patients (304 of 307) were mono-reactive for SARS-CoV-2 spike rather than cross-reactive with common cold coronaviruses. In convalescent patients, a median around 86% of post-vaccine SARS-CoV-2-reactive clones were detected only after vaccination, suggesting vaccine-specific priming. Although the median number of SARS-CoV-2-reactive clonotypes went up from some 23 after infection to 35 to 40 after vaccination, the increase was not significant.

This clonotype is identified as medium-sized (0.01 to 0.1%). Its antigen remains unidentified. No per-base quality is available; no much larger clone lies one base away. The sample's treatment or condition label is to be understood as: 10-day PBMC culture with coronavirus spike peptide pools or control peptides (ViraFEST assay). The ViraFEST assay was used in the study, in which antigen-specific T cells were expanded with peptide pools and expanded clonotypes were subsequently identified by TCR sequencing. The convalescent patients' positive SARS-CoV-2 PCR tests fell between March and December 2020, which was before the Alpha, Beta and Delta variants emerged in the United States. Each well held two million PBMCs cultured with roughly 10 ug/ml peptide pools in IMDM containing approximately 4.8% human AB serum and 9.5 to 10 IU/ml IL-2. On days 3 and 7, half of the culture medium was replaced with fresh IL-2-containing medium. After around 11 days of culture, CD4+ T cells were isolated by negative selection using the EasySep CD4+ T cell isolation kit. Ficoll-Paque Plus gradient centrifugation was used to isolate PBMCs from whole blood, and the isolated PBMCs were then either used fresh or cryopreserved at -140C. Each culture condition was generally run in triplicate wells.

The library relied on PCR. DNA from cultured CD4+ T cells underwent TCR sequencing with the Oncomine TCR Beta short-read assay at the Johns Hopkins FTIC core. The QIAamp micro DNA kit was used to extract genomic DNA from the cultured CD4+ T cells. Oncomine TCR Beta libraries from cultured CD4+ T cells were pooled with unique dual indexes and sequenced on an Illumina iSeq 100. In the source study's methods: Non-productive sequences were filtered out, and CDR3s that did not start with C, did not end with F or W, or were shorter than 7 amino acids were discarded. The MANAFEST web application identified antigen-specific clonotypes by comparing peptide-stimulated wells against reference wells and other culture wells. Positive clones required FDR below 0.05, an odds ratio above 5, and productive frequency above 0.1% in at least two of three replicate wells. Clonotypes that were significantly expanded in both SARS-CoV-2 spike wells and at least one common cold coronavirus spike condition were defined as cross-reactive. Levenshtein distances (stringdist) and unrooted phylogenetic trees (ape) in R version 3.6.1 were used to assess CDR3 homology. TCRdb applied fastp at Q25 and MiXCR to the public reads, then kept only in-frame beta chains. Merged by CDR3 protein, the rows form single entries marked with the most common genes and DNA. TCRdb's processing, not the study's, gives the V and J calls here. Recorded for this sample are 6,400 or so distinct CDR3 sequences; roughly 22% of them occurred a single time. The ten largest account for more than 20% of the sample.

Including the terminal cysteine and phenylalanine, the CDR3 comprises 13 residues. Only the CDR3 DNA is retained, 39 bases long and in frame from the first base. V is shortened by 6 bases, J by 4 bases, and the region joining them spans 12 bases. In the germline V gene, CDR1 corresponds to MNHNS and CDR2 to SASEGT. The receptor was isolated from a human donor who had recovered from COVID-19. The input for sequencing was CD4+ T cells from blood, cultured in vitro, taken after SARS-CoV-2 vaccination. In this chain, TRBV6-1 is recombined with TRBJ1-2; confidence is insufficient to name the D gene. The nucleotides are TGTGCCAGCAGACTGACGGAATCCTATGGCTACACCTTC. Its protein product is CASRLTESYGYTF.